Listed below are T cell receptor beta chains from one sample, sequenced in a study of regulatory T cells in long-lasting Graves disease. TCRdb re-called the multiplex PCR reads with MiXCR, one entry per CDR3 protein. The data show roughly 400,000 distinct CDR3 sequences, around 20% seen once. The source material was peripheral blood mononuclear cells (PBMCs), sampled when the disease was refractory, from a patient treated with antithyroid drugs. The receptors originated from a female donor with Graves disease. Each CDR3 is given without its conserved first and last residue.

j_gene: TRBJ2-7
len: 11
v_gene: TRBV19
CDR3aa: ASSPSTSYEQY

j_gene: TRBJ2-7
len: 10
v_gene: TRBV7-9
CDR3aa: AITGPVYEQY

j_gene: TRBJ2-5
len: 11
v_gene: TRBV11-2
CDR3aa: ASSLEVQETQY

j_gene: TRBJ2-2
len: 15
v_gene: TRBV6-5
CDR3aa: ASSYASGTGTTGELF

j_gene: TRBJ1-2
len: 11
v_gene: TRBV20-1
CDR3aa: SAFDGGNYGYT

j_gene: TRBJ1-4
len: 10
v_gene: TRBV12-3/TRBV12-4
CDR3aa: ASSSQNEKLF

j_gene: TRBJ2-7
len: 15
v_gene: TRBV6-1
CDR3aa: ASSEYTPGTTGGEQY

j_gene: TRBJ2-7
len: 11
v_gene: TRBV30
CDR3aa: AWNLVQGYEQY

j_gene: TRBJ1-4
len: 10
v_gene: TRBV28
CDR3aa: ASSSYTSRLF

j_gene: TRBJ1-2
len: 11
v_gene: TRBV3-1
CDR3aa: ASSPDSIYGYT

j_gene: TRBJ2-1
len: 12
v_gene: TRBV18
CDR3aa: ASSPKLAGEEQF

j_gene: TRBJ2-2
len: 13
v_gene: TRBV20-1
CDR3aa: SASGPGGYTGELF

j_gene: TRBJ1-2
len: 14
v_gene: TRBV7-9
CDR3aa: ASSSGPGGAHYGYT

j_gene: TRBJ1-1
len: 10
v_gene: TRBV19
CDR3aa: ASGIGTAEAF

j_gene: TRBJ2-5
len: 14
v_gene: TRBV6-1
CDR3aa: ASRPIAGGPDETQY

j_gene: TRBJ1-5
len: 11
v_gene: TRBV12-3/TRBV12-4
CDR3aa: ASSYPGRPTQH

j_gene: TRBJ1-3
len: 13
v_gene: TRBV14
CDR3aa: ASTGFPASGNTIY

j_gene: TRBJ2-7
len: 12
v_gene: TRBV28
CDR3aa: ASRTSPDIYEQY

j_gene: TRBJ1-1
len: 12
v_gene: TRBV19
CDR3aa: ASGDRGANTEAF

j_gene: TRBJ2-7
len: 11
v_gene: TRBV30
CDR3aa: AWRGGSSYEQY

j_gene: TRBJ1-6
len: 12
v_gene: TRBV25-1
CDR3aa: ASSAWAADSPLH

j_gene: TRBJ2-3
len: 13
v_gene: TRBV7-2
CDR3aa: ASSSDPSGADTQY